One sample yielded the 3 T cell receptor beta chains listed below, sequenced in a study of blood T cell repertoires in COVID-19. Libraries were prepared by immunoSEQ multiplex PCR; TCRdb keeps only in-frame clonotypes and omits some of them. The data show 60,000 to 70,000 clones, approximately 80% seen once. The material sequenced was peripheral blood. These receptors all come from a woman older than 75 with acute or convalescent COVID-19.

This clone was counted only a few times. CDR3 protein: CASSQDFMLSSPGTGELFF. DNA for the CDR3: TGCGCCAGCAGCCAAGATTTTATGCTTAGCAGCCCTGGCACCGGGGAGCTGTTTTTT. The V call is TRBV4-3, the J call TRBJ2-2; D is unclear. Germline V gives CDR1 LGHNA, CDR2 YSLEER. This CDR3 has 19 amino acids. Trimming took off 0 bases at V and 4 bases at J, with 21 bases between the two ends.

V usage is TRBV6-1 and J usage is TRBJ1-3; D gene uncertain. Germline V gives CDR1 MNHNS, CDR2 SASEGT. V lost 0 bases and J 0 bases, leaving 9 bases between the germline ends. The CDR3 has 16 residues. The CDR3 loop is CASSEAWGGSGNTIYF. CDR3 in DNA: TGTGCCAGCAGTGAAGCCTGGGGAGGCTCTGGAAACACCATATATTTT.

In its sample, this clone was seen a few times. The V and J genes are TRBV5-1 and TRBJ2-1, with TRBD2 identical over 14 bases. V was clipped by 0 bases and J by 8 bases; unmatched bases: 4. The CDR3 has 16 amino acids. The V gene's germline CDR1 is SGHRS and CDR2 YFSETQ. The CDR3 coding sequence is TGCGCCAGCAGCTTGGGGGGACTAGCGGGAGTCGATGAGCAGTTCTTC. This gives the protein CASSLGGLAGVDEQFF.